The next 25 T cell receptor beta chains were all read from a single sample in a study of vaccination effects on CD4 cells after COVID-19 (dated by TCRdb to between 2021 and 2024). To prepare the library, the immunoSEQ multiplex PCR assay was applied. TCRdb obtained this table from immuneACCESS and retained in-frame rearrangements with V and J assigned. These tables miss some clones; where compared with another copy, unresolved V genes account for less than half of the shortfall, and the remainder is unexplained. The sample table holds 21,000 or so clones, of which over 65% were seen once. The ten biggest clones cover about 38% of the sample. Their antigens are not known. The ViraFEST assay stimulated PBMC with viral peptide pools and then used TCR sequencing to identify antigen-specific CD4+ T cell clonotypes by expansion. After roughly 11 days of culture, CD4+ T cells were isolated with the EasySep CD4+ T cell isolation kit. PCR-confirmed SARS-CoV-2 infection had occurred in convalescent patients between March and December 2020, before the Alpha, Beta and Delta variants emerged in the United States.

This material consisted of CD4+ T cells from PBMCs cultured with a peptide pool, taken before COVID-19 vaccination. The source is a human donor who had a prior SARS-CoV-2 infection.

This clone appeared once. Other nucleotide sequences in the sample specify the same CDR3. The chain carries TRBV5-4 and TRBJ2-3; the match to TRBD2 covers 7 bases. The CDR3 runs to 16 residues. With V trimmed by 0 bases and J by 2 bases, 6 bases remained unmatched. Germline CDR1 is SGHNT and CDR2 is YYREEE (reference sequence). The DNA of the CDR3 is TGTGCCAGCAGCTTGGGGGCGGGAGTATCCACAGATACGCAGTATTTT. The encoded protein is CASSLGAGVSTDTQYF.

This chain connects TRBV19 to TRBJ1-2; D gene ambiguous. Germline V CDR1 and CDR2: LNHDA, SQIVND (reference sequence). This CDR3 comprises 17 residues. Trimming took 3 bases from V and 0 from J, leaving 17 bases between them. This CDR3 is CASSMWEAGLANYGYTF. In DNA form, the CDR3 reads TGTGCCAGTAGTATGTGGGAAGCCGGGTTAGCTAACTATGGCTACACCTTC.

This clone showed up just a few times. The chain links TRBV5-1 to TRBJ2-5, with D perhaps matching TRBD1 (6 bases). CDR3 length: 16 residues. V lost 2 bases and J 7 bases, leaving 21 bases between the germline ends. Germline CDR1 reads SGHRS; CDR2 reads YFSETQ. The CDR3 DNA follows: TGCGCCAGCAGCTTTCCGGCCATCACCCAAGGGGGGACCCAGTACTTC. Protein sequence: CASSFPAITQGGTQYF.

The V and J genes are TRBV19 and TRBJ1-2; D is possibly TRBD1 (5 bases). The CDR3 is 15 residues long. V was shortened by 0 bases and J by 5 bases, with 13 bases between the two germline ends. Germline V gives CDR1 LNHDA, CDR2 SQIVND (reference sequence). CDR3 sequence (DNA): TGTGCCAGTAGTATAGATCCCGGGGCAGGGTATGGCTACACCTTC. Translation: CASSIDPGAGYGYTF. Full variable domain (rest looked up from reference TRBV19 and TRBJ1-2): DGGITQSPKYLFRKEGQNVTLSCEQNLNHDAMYWYRQDPGQGLRLIYYSQIVNDFQKGDIAEGYSVSREKKESFPLTVTSAQKNPTAFYLCASSIDPGAGYGYTFGSGTRLTVV.

V and J are TRBV6-5 and TRBJ2-1; the match to TRBD1 covers 10 bases. Germline V gene sequence: CDR1 MNHEY, CDR2 SVGAGI. V dropped 2 bases and J dropped 5; count of bases not matched to a gene: 6. The CDR3 is made up of 16 amino acids. The CDR3 DNA reads as TGTGCCAGCAGTTACGGTGGGGACAGGGGAAACAATGAGCAGTTCTTC. Translating gives CASSYGGDRGNNEQFF.

V gene TRBV9 combines with J gene TRBJ2-1; maybe TRBD1 (5 bases). Germline V CDR1 and CDR2: SGDLS, YYNGEE. The CDR3 extends over 13 amino acids. V lost 0 bases, J lost 4 bases, and 5 bases lay in between. CDR3 coding DNA: TGTGCCAGCAGCGTAGGACAGTACAATGAGCAGTTCTTC. Amino acid sequence: CASSVGQYNEQFF. The full variable domain, rest sourced from reference TRBV9 and TRBJ2-1, is DSGVTQTPKHLITATGQRVTLRCSPRSGDLSVYWYQQSLDQGLQFLIQYYNGEERAKGNILERFSAQQFPDLHSELNLSSLELGDSALYFCASSVGQYNEQFFGPGTRLTVL.

This chain links TRBV3-1 (or the pseudogene TRBV3-2) with TRBJ1-2; no clear D gene. Deletions cut 8 bases from V and 4 bases from J, with 20 bases between. Germline CDR1 is LGHDT and CDR2 is YNNKEL (reference sequence). This CDR3 region has 15 residues. The CDR3 nucleotides read TGTGCCAGCGCCCCAAGGACGGGCGCCAGCTATGGCTACACCTTC. Translated: CASAPRTGASYGYTF.

In its sample, this clone was seen a few times. The V call is TRBV6-1, the J call TRBJ2-2; TRBD2 might be the D (5 bases). The CDR3 totals 16 residues. The V and J ends lost 0 bases and 5 bases respectively, with 13 bases between them. The germline gives CDR1 MNHNS, CDR2 SASEGT. The CDR3 sequence: CASSEASYPGTGELFF. CDR3 nucleotides: TGTGCCAGCAGTGAAGCTTCCTACCCGGGGACCGGGGAGCTGTTTTTT.

CDR3 loop: CASSAQQGNYGYTF. In DNA form, the CDR3 reads TGTGCCAGCAGCGCCCAGCAGGGGAACTATGGCTACACCTTC. This chain joins TRBV9 and TRBJ1-2; tentative D call: TRBD1 (6 bases). Germline V lookup: CDR1 SGDLS, CDR2 YYNGEE. The CDR3 loop spans 14 amino acids. Trimming took off 3 bases at V and 2 bases at J, with 11 bases between the two ends.

The J gene is TRBJ1-2, the V gene TRBV19; TRBD1 agrees at 7 bases. V lost 5 bases, J lost 4 bases, and 7 bases stayed unmatched. Per germline, CDR1 LNHDA and CDR2 SQIVND (reference sequence). The CDR3 runs to 14 residues. Written as DNA, the CDR3 is TGTGCCAGTAGTGCCAGACAGGGTACCTATGGCTACACCTTC. Translated, it gives CASSARQGTYGYTF.

The V gene is TRBV9, the J gene TRBJ2-2, with TRBD1 matching 9 bases. The CDR3 has 16 residues. Looked up from germline, CDR1 is SGDLS and CDR2 is YYNGEE. Trimming at V came to 6 bases and at J to 4 bases, leaving 10 bases not matched to a gene. The chain's CDR3 is CASTSRTGVITGELFF. DNA for the CDR3: TGTGCCAGCACCTCTAGGACAGGGGTAATCACCGGGGAGCTGTTTTTT. The full variable domain, its missing parts supplied by reference TRBV9 and TRBJ2-2, is DSGVTQTPKHLITATGQRVTLRCSPRSGDLSVYWYQQSLDQGLQFLIQYYNGEERAKGNILERFSAQQFPDLHSELNLSSLELGDSALYFCASTSRTGVITGELFFGEGSRLTVL.

The V and J genes are TRBV21-1 and TRBJ2-2; TRBD1, the table's D call, lacks a check against the DNA. TRBV21-1 is a recognized pseudogene. The CDR3 totals 16 residues. The CDR3 loop is CASSTRDRENTGELFF. The CDR3 nucleotides are TGTGCCAGCAGCACGAGGGACAGGGAGAACACCGGGGAGCTGTTTTTT.

The genes are TRBV27 and TRBJ2-7; 9 nucleotides agree with TRBD1. The CDR3 length is 15 residues. The J segment lost 4 bases and the V segment lost 0 bases, leaving 4 bases of the junction unmatched. Germline CDR1 and CDR2: MNHEY and SMNVEV (reference sequence). The chain's CDR3 is CASSLSHGTGYEQYF. CDR3 sequence (DNA): TGTGCCAGCAGTTTATCGCACGGGACAGGGTACGAGCAGTACTTC.

This clone was picked up one time. The rearrangement joins TRBV6-5 to TRBJ2-2; 7 bases match TRBD1. From germline, CDR1 is MNHEY and CDR2 SVGAGI. Trimming at V came to 7 bases and at J to 4 bases, leaving 3 bases not matched to a gene. The CDR3 length is 13 residues. CDR3 in DNA: TGTGCCAGCAAAACAGGGGTCACCGGGGAGCTGTTTTTT. Encoded protein: CASKTGVTGELFF.

This rearrangement joins TRBV6-1 to TRBJ1-1; possible D gene TRBD1, 5 bases. The CDR3 sequence is 14 residues long. Germline-derived CDR1 and CDR2 are MNHNS and SASEGT. V lost 2 bases to trimming and J lost 8 bases, with 15 bases between them. CDR3 in DNA: TGTGCCAGCAGTGAATTCGGGGGTGTGCAAGAAGCTTTCTTT. It encodes CASSEFGGVQEAFF.

This chain connects TRBV30 to TRBJ1-1; D is unclear. Germline loops: CDR1 GTSNPN, CDR2 SVGIG (reference sequence). Trimming pared 2 bases from V and 1 base from J, leaving 8 bases between. The CDR3 length is 13 residues. CDR3 residues: CAWSITENTEAFF. In DNA, the CDR3 is TGTGCCTGGAGTATAACAGAGAACACTGAAGCTTTCTTT.

The sample holds a few counts of this clone. The V gene is TRBV7-9, the J gene TRBJ1-5; 10 bases agree with TRBD1. The CDR3 sequence is 14 residues long. V shed 3 bases, J shed 5 bases, and the junction held 1 base outside the gene matches. The germline CDR1 and CDR2 sequences are SEHNR and FQNEAQ (reference sequence). The CDR3 region has the DNA TGTGCCAGCAGCTTCGGGACAGGGGATCAGCCCCAGCATTTT. As protein: CASSFGTGDQPQHF. The full variable domain, with the rest looked up from reference TRBV7-9 and TRBJ1-5, is DTGVSQNPRHKITKRGQNVTFRCDPISEHNRLYWYRQTLGQGPEFLTYFQNEAQLEKSRLLSDRFSAERPKGSFSTLEIQRTEQGDSAMYLCASSFGTGDQPQHFGDGTRLSIL.

V and J are TRBV19 and TRBJ1-1, with a tentative D call TRBD1 (6 bases). Looked up from germline, CDR1 is LNHDA and CDR2 is SQIVND (reference sequence). V was trimmed by 5 bases and J by 0 bases, leaving 22 bases between them. This CDR3 comprises 18 residues. The CDR3 nucleotides read TGTGCCAGTAGTCCCCTTTACAGGGTACGAGCCATGAACACTGAAGCTTTCTTT. It encodes CASSPLYRVRAMNTEAFF.

V gene TRBV27 combines with J gene TRBJ1-6; D is uncertain. Trimming took off 5 bases at V and 7 bases at J, with 6 bases between the two ends. Germline CDR1 reads MNHEY; CDR2 reads SMNVEV (reference sequence). The CDR3 totals 12 residues. CDR3 loop: CASSPRNSPLHF. DNA of the CDR3: TGTGCCAGCAGTCCGCGGAATTCACCCCTCCACTTT.

CDR3 sequence: CASSQGALYEQYF. CDR3 bases: TGCGCCAGCAGCCAAGGGGCGCTCTACGAGCAGTACTTC. The chain is built from TRBV4-3 and TRBJ2-7; D gene unclear. V lost 1 base and J 3 bases, leaving 7 bases between the germline ends. Germline CDR1 reads LGHNA; CDR2 reads YSLEER. The CDR3 contains 13 residues.

This chain connects TRBV27 to TRBJ1-6; TRBD1 might be the D (5 bases). The V end was cut by 6 bases, the J end by 9 bases, with 12 bases between. Germline V gives CDR1 MNHEY, CDR2 SMNVEV (reference sequence). The CDR3 sequence is 13 residues long. The CDR3: CASRYSGGSPLHF. CDR3 in DNA: TGTGCCAGCAGATACTCCGGGGGTTCACCCCTCCACTTT.

The chain combines TRBV27 with TRBJ2-3; a weak D match, TRBD2 (5 bases). The germline V gene encodes CDR1 MNHEY and CDR2 SMNVEV (reference sequence). Trimming left V 10 bases short and J 4 bases short, with 15 bases between. This CDR3 contains 13 residues. CDR3: CAKILVMPDTQYF. The CDR3 region has the DNA TGTGCCAAGATACTAGTCATGCCAGATACGCAGTATTTT.

This sequence joins TRBV6-4 and TRBJ2-7, with 16 bases matching TRBD2. The CDR3 has 17 residues. Per the germline V gene, CDR1 is MRHNA and CDR2 is SNTAGT. The trim removed 5 bases at V and 5 bases at J, leaving 9 bases unmatched. CDR3 in amino acids: CASSSGLAGGQFHEQYF. In nucleotides, the CDR3 is TGTGCCAGCAGTTCGGGACTAGCGGGAGGGCAGTTCCACGAGCAGTACTTC.

V is TRBV6-4 and J is TRBJ1-4, with 8 bases fitting TRBD1. CDR3 length equals 21 residues. V lost 0 bases and J lost 0; bases outside the gene matches: 15. Germline CDR1 is MRHNA and CDR2 is SNTAGT. CDR3: CASSDSKLDRDTVATNEKLFF. The CDR3 nucleotides are TGTGCCAGCAGTGACTCGAAATTGGACAGGGACACCGTTGCAACTAATGAAAAACTGTTTTTT.

This clone came up once. The chain joins TRBV28 to TRBJ2-1, with D tentatively TRBD1 (6 bases). This CDR3 comprises 16 residues. From germline, CDR1 is MDHEN and CDR2 SYDVKM. V lost 6 bases and J 6 bases, leaving 21 bases between the germline ends. CDR3 nucleotides: TGTGCCAGCAGCCTCCTGACACTTAGGGGGAGCAATGAGCAGTTCTTC. As protein: CASSLLTLRGSNEQFF.